The 7 T cell receptor beta chains below all came from one sample that was sequenced in a study of blood T cell repertoires in COVID-19. Here immunoSEQ multiplex PCR was the method, and the copy in TCRdb shows in-frame clones only, minus some. Of under 500,000 clones in the sample, around 89% were seen once. Sequencing used peripheral blood. The origin of the receptors is a woman aged 25 to 39 with acute or convalescent COVID-19.

This chain uses TRBV2 with TRBJ2-5; 9 bases are shared with TRBD1. The V and J ends lost 4 bases and 4 bases, in that order; junction bases with no gene match: 7. This CDR3 comprises 15 residues. Germline-derived CDR1 and CDR2 are SNHLY and FYNNEI. The CDR3 is CASSVPGQGGETQYF. For the CDR3, the DNA is TGTGCCAGCAGTGTTCCGGGACAGGGAGGAGAGACCCAGTACTTC.

The chain joins TRBV14 to TRBJ1-2; D gene ambiguous. Germline V gene data show CDR1 as SGHDN and CDR2 as FVKESK. This CDR3 contains 15 residues. Trimming shortened V by 0 bases and J by 8 bases, and 16 bases separated the two germline ends. DNA of the CDR3: TGTGCCAGCAGCCAAGATAAAAGGCCCACGGGGGGCTACACCTTC. This encodes CASSQDKRPTGGYTF.

This clone was counted between two and nine times. This rearrangement joins TRBV7-8 to TRBJ1-6, with 7 bases fitting TRBD1. The length of the CDR3 is 15 residues. Germline V gene data show CDR1 as SGHVS and CDR2 as FQNEAQ. Trimming took 7 bases from V and 8 from J; bases not matched to a gene: 11. CDR3 protein: CASTLTRQGHSPLHF. For the CDR3, the DNA is TGTGCCAGCACCCTGACAAGACAGGGCCATTCACCCCTCCACTTT.

The chain has TRBV7-9 and TRBJ1-1, with D possibly TRBD1 on 5 matching bases. CDR1 SEHNR and CDR2 FQNEAQ come from the germline V gene (reference sequence). Trimming cost V 5 bases and J 5 bases, with 12 bases left between them. The length of the CDR3 is 13 residues. CDR3 sequence reads: CASSLGAATEAFF. As DNA, the CDR3 is TGTGCCAGCAGCCTTGGGGCGGCGACTGAAGCTTTCTTT. Using reference TRBV7-9 and TRBJ1-1 for the parts outside the CDR3, the full variable domain is DTGVSQNPRHKITKRGQNVTFRCDPISEHNRLYWYRQTLGQGPEFLTYFQNEAQLEKSRLLSDRFSAERPKGSFSTLEIQRTEQGDSAMYLCASSLGAATEAFFGQGTRLTVV.

V gene TRBV19 combines with J gene TRBJ1-2; 8 positions match TRBD1. The trim removed 3 bases at V and 3 bases at J, leaving 3 bases unmatched. This CDR3 comprises 14 residues. Germline-derived CDR1 and CDR2 are LNHDA and SQIVND (reference sequence). The DNA for the CDR3 is TGTGCCAGTAGTATCGCAGGGGGCCACTATGGCTACACCTTC. It is translated as CASSIAGGHYGYTF.

The chain joins TRBV5-1 to TRBJ1-6, with 8 bases that match TRBD1. Germline CDR1 SGHRS, CDR2 YFSETQ. The trim removed 0 bases at V and 9 bases at J, leaving 8 bases unmatched. The CDR3 consists of 16 residues. The CDR3 bases are TGCGCCAGCAGCTTGGCCCCGACAGGGGTGGGTTCACCCCTCCACTTT. It codes for CASSLAPTGVGSPLHF.

The V and J genes are TRBV21-1 and TRBJ1-5. TRBV21-1 is shown as a pseudogene. This CDR3 contains 15 residues. CDR3 coding DNA: TGTGCCAGCAGCAAAGGGAGGGACAGCAATCAGCCCCAGCATTTT. It specifies CASSKGRDSNQPQHF.